The 11 T cell receptor beta chains listed next were all sequenced from one sample in a study of cytomegalovirus exposure and HLA in healthy donors. Both 60 Vbeta primers and 13 Jbeta primers went into the PCR. Sequenced by immunoSEQ multiplex PCR; TCRdb stores in-frame clones only, minus some. The sample consists of fewer than 120,000 clones, 65% to 80% of them appearing once. The sequencing sample was made of PBMCs. The receptors stem from a woman aged 60-75 years in good health and CMV-seropositive.

This rearrangement joins TRBV5-4 to TRBJ2-5, with 15 positions matching TRBD2. After removal of 7 bases from V and 2 bases from J, the junction contained 9 bases not matched to a gene. The CDR3 loop spans 17 amino acids. The germline gives CDR1 SGHNT, CDR2 YYREEE (reference sequence). In DNA, the CDR3 is TGTGCCAGCTATCTGGCCGGGACTAGCGGGGGGCAAGAGACCCAGTACTTC. This gives the protein CASYLAGTSGGQETQYF.

A single count supports this clone. This chain connects TRBV20-1 to TRBJ1-5; D gene ambiguous. CDR1 and CDR2 from the germline V gene are DFQATT and SNEGSKA (reference sequence). Trimming took off 1 base at V and 14 bases at J, with 9 bases between the two ends. The CDR3 loop spans 10 amino acids. The CDR3 DNA reads as TGCAGTGCTAGAGTAATGGGAGAGCATTTT. Its protein product is CSARVMGEHF.

There are a few counts of this clone. The chain employs TRBV2 and TRBJ1-4, with D perhaps TRBD1 (5 bases). Trimming cost V 4 bases and J 13 bases, with 19 bases left between them. CDR1 is SNHLY and CDR2 is FYNNEI in the germline V gene. This CDR3 comprises 14 residues. In DNA, the CDR3 is TGTGCCAGCAGTGGGGGCAGGTGGGGATACGGACTGTTTTTT. Its translation: CASSGGRWGYGLFF.

The chain links TRBV19 to TRBJ2-1; 11 bases map to TRBD2. V lost 5 bases to trimming and J lost 8 bases; unmatched junction nucleotides: 8. The CDR3 is 15 residues long. Germline CDR1 reads LNHDA; CDR2 reads SQIVND (reference sequence). The CDR3 DNA follows: TGTGCCAGTAGTTTAGCGGGAGGGCCGGGGTATGAGCAGTTCTTC. The encoded protein is CASSLAGGPGYEQFF.

The chain combines TRBV5-1 with TRBJ1-4, with TRBD1 identical over 7 bases. Germline V CDR1 and CDR2: SGHRS, YFSETQ. This CDR3 region has 14 residues. V was clipped by 4 bases and J by 11 bases; unmatched bases: 11. The chain's CDR3 is CASSTTGDVGKLFF. CDR3 coding DNA: TGCGCCAGCAGCACCACAGGGGACGTCGGGAAACTGTTTTTT.

J is TRBJ2-7 and V is TRBV4-2; D is perhaps TRBD1 (5 bases). Trimming left V 2 bases short and J 0 bases short, with 17 bases between. Germline V CDR1 and CDR2: LGHNA, YNFKEQ. CDR3 size: 17 residues. The CDR3 is CASSQQGSAHSSYEQYF. The CDR3 region has the DNA TGTGCCAGCAGCCAACAGGGATCAGCTCATAGCTCCTACGAGCAGTACTTC.

The chain recombines TRBV5-5 with TRBJ1-1, with 7 positions matching TRBD1. Unmatched junction bases numbered 6, after V lost 0 bases and J lost 1 base. CDR3 length: 16 amino acids. CDR1 and CDR2 from the germline V gene are SGHKS and YYEKEE (reference sequence). CDR3 region: CASSLGRGRTNTEAFF. The CDR3 nucleotides read TGTGCCAGCAGCTTGGGGAGGGGGCGAACGAACACTGAAGCTTTCTTT.

The gene calls are TRBV6-4 and TRBJ2-1; TRBD2 matches at 8 bases. V shed 2 bases and J 7 bases; nucleotides not matched to a gene: 7. The germline V gene encodes CDR1 MRHNA and CDR2 SNTAGT. CDR3 length: 15 amino acids. CDR3 nucleotides: TGTGCCAGCAGTGACCCGGGAGGGATGGGGAATGAGCAGTTCTTC. It encodes CASSDPGGMGNEQFF.

The chain recombines TRBV6-1 with TRBJ2-1; D not resolved. This CDR3 contains 12 residues. From germline, CDR1 is MNHNS and CDR2 SASEGT. Deletions cut 3 bases from V and 4 bases from J, with 4 bases between. The CDR3 reads CASSDTYNEQFF. The CDR3 DNA sequence: TGTGCCAGCAGTGACACTTACAATGAGCAGTTCTTC.

The DNA for the CDR3 is TGCAGCGCTAGAACAGGGACTAGAACTAATGAAAAACTGTTTTTT. Its translation: CSARTGTRTNEKLFF. V is TRBV29-1 and J is TRBJ1-4, with a weak D call TRBD1 (6 bases). Trimming took off 7 bases at V and 1 base at J, with 16 bases between the two ends. Germline-derived CDR1 and CDR2 are SQVTM and ANQGSEA. The CDR3 is 15 amino acids.

This chain uses TRBV4-2 with TRBJ2-7, with 8 nucleotides matching TRBD2. The CDR3 sequence is 14 residues long. CDR1 is LGHNA and CDR2 is YNFKEQ in the germline V gene. Losses at the gene ends were 2 bases for V and 4 bases for J; bases not matched to a gene: 4. CDR3 DNA: TGTGCCAGCAGCCAAACGGGGGGGAATTACGAGCAGTACTTC. Amino acids: CASSQTGGNYEQYF.